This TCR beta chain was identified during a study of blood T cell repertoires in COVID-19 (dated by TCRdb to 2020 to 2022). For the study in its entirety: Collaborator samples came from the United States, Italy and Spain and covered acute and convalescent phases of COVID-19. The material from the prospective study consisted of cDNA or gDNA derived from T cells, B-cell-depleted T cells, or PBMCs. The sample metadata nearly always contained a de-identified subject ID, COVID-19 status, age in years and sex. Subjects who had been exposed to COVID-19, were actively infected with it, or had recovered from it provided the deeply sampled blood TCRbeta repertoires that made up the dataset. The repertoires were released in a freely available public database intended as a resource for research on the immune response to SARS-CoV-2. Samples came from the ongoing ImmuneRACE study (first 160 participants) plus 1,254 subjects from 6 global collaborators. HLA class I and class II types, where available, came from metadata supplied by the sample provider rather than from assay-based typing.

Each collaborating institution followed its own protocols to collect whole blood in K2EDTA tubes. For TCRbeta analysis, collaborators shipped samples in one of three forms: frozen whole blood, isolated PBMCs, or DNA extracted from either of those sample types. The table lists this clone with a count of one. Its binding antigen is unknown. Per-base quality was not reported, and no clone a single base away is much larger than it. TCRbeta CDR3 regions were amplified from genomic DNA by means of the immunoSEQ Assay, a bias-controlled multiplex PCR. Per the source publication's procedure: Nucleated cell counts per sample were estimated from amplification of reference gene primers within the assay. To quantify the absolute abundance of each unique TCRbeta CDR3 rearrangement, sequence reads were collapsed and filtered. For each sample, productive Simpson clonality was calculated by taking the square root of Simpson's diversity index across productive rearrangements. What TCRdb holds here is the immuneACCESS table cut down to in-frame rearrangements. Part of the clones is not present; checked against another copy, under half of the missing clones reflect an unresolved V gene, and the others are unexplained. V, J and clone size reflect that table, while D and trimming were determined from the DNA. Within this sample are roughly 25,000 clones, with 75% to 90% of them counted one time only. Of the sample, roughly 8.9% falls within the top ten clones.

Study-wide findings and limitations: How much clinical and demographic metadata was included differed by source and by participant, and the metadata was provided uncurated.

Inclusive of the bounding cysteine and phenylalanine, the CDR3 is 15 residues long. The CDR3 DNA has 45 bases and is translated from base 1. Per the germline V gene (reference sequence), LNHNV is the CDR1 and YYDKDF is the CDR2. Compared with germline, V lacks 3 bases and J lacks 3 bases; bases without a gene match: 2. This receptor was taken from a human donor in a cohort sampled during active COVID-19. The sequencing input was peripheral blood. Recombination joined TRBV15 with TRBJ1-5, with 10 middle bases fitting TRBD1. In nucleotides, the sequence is TGTGCCACCAGCAGGGACAGGGGGACCAATCAGCCCCAGCATTTT. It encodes CATSRDRGTNQPQHF.